This T cell receptor (beta chain) was observed in a study of cytomegalovirus exposure and HLA in healthy donors. A word on this clone: As yet, its antigen is unknown.

V dropped 6 bases and J dropped 1 base, with 9 bases sitting between them. The V gene's germline CDR1 is MNHEY and CDR2 SVGAGI. The CDR3 has 13 amino acids. Primers for the PCR totalled 60 Vbeta and 13 Jbeta. The data were produced by immunoSEQ multiplex PCR, yet TCRdb's version contains in-frame clones alone and is incomplete. The table lists 100,000 to 120,000 clones, about 80% of them singletons. Study-wide findings and caveats: Later work showed greater clonal expansion in HLA-associated TCR beta chains than in equally common others.

This receptor was obtained from a man aged 30-40 years in good health and CMV-seropositive. The chain carries TRBV6-5 and TRBJ1-1, with D possibly matching TRBD1 (6 bases). Material for sequencing was PBMCs. The CDR3 DNA is TGTGCCAGCAGGCAGGGGCGGAACACTGAAGCTTTCTTT. The encoded protein is CASRQGRNTEAFF.